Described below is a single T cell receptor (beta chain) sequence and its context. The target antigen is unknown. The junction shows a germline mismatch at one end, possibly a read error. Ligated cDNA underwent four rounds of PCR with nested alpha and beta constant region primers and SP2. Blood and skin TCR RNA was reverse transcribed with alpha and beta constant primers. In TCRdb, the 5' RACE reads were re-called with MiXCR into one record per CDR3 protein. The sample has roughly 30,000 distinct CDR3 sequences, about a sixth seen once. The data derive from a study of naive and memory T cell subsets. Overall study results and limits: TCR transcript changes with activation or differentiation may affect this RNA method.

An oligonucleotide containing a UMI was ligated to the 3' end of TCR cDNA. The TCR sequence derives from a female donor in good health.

CDR3 in DNA: TGTGCCAGCAGCTTAGATGGGGCAGGGTTCAACTATGGCGACACCTTC. The encoded protein is CASSLDGAGFNYGDTF. The chain links TRBV7-2 to TRBJ1-2; possible D gene TRBD1, 5 bases. This CDR3 comprises 16 residues. Germline CDR1 reads SGHTA; CDR2 reads FQGNSA.